This T cell receptor (beta chain) was recovered during a study of T cell repertoires in aging, cancer and after chemotherapy (dated by TCRdb to between 2018 and 2021). Regarding the research as a whole: Donors spanned six age groups from 30 or younger to 70 or older, with at least three individuals per group. The full dataset contained around 8.2 million TCR reads. To look at immunoaging and at how T cells reconstitute after chemotherapy, the study profiled TCR beta repertoires in peripheral blood from both healthy donors and cancer patients. Alongside around 98 healthy donors serving as a reference group, the cohort included some 210 cancer patients, of whom some 90 had hematological cancers and 110 to 140 had solid cancers. Paired pre- and post-chemotherapy samples in the solid tumor group came from brain tumor (glioblastoma) patients receiving temozolomide-based therapy. The research as a whole found: Compared with age-matched healthy donors, untreated patients with either hematological or solid cancers had significantly lower TCR diversity in the blood along with higher clonality. According to the authors, the repertoire data do not allow conclusions to be drawn about immunological memory after chemotherapy. An increase in median generation probability over the chemotherapy interval was observed in both cancer cohorts, suggesting that the repertoire was reconstituted through rebound thymic output. In healthy donors, the decline in TCR diversity with age was mainly explained by loss of richness, whereas in cancer patients loss of evenness was also found to contribute.

This clonotype counts as medium-sized (0.01 to 0.1%). The antigen it binds to is not known. Per-nucleotide qualities are absent, and no much larger clonotype sits a single base away. Rearranged TRB sequences spanning V, D and J segments were amplified by multiplex touch-down PCR using a mixed TRB-A/B primer pool. Two consecutive PCR reactions with Phusion HS II polymerase added Illumina adapters and sample indices to the amplicons. Amplicons were gel-purified with the NucleoSpin Gel and PCR Clean-up kit, then checked with Qubit and an Agilent 2100 Bioanalyzer. Sequencing of the libraries was done on an Illumina MiSeq with paired-end, single-indexed 600-cycle runs. In the original analysis: MiXCR versions 2.12 and 3.0.5 were used to process TRB sequences. Each unique CDR3 nucleotide sequence counted as one clone, and only productive sequences with at least two reads were retained. The repertoire metrics were Shannon diversity, evenness, clonality (calculated as one minus evenness), and diversity profiles parameterized by alpha from 0 to 5. Generation probabilities of clones in paired pre- and post-chemotherapy samples were computed with the IGoR algorithm. The raw public data were reprocessed by TCRdb itself: fastp quality trimming at Q25, MiXCR clonotype calling, in-frame beta chains only. Rows with a matching CDR3 protein are joined into one entry that keeps the most common DNA and genes. These V and J calls derive from TCRdb rather than the authors' analysis. In all, the sample holds roughly 18,000 distinct CDR3 sequences, and roughly 37% of those were seen once. Roughly 18% of the sample belongs to the ten largest clones.

Taken from the germline V gene, the CDR1 and CDR2 loops are SQVTM and ANQGSEA. The CDR3, from cysteine to phenylalanine, totals 13 residues. The kept DNA is CDR3 alone, 39 bases in frame from the first base. V drops 7 bases and J drops 3 bases, leaving 13 bases in between. Instead of sorted cells or RNA, genomic DNA extracted from peripheral blood served as the source for amplifying TCR beta rearrangements. Rearrangement joined TRBV29-1 to TRBJ2-1; there is no confident call for the D gene. The receptor was derived from a human donor with a solid tumor. The sample comprised blood. Read as DNA, the sequence is TGCAGCGCCCGAAAATTGGGCTACAATGAGCAGTTCTTC. Translated, this is CSARKLGYNEQFF.